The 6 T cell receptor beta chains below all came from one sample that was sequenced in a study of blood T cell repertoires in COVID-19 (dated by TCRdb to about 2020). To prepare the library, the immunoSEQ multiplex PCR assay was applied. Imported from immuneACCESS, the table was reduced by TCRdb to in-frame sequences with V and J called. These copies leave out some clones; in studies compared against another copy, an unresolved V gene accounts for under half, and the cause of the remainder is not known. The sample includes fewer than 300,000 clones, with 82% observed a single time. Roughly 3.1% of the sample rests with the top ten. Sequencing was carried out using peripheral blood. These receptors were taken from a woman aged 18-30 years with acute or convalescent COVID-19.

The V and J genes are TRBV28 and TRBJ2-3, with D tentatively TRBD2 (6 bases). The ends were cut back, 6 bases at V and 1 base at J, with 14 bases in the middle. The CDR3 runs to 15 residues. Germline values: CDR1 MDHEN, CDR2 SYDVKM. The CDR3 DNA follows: TGTGCCAGCAGCCTGGGGGGACCTGGCACAGATACGCAGTATTTT. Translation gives CASSLGGPGTDTQYF.

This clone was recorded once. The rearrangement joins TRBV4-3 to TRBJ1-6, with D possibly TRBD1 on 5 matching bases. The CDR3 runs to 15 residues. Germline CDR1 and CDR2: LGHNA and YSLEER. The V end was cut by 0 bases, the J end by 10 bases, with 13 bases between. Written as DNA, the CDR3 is TGCGCCAGCAGCCAAGACGGAGGGGAGCGCTCACCCCTCCACTTT. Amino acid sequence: CASSQDGGERSPLHF.

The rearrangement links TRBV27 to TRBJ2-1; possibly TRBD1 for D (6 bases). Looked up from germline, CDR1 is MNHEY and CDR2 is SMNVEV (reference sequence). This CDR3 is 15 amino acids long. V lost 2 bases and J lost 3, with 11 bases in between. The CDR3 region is CASSLLGANYNEQFF. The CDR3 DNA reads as TGTGCCAGCAGTTTACTGGGGGCGAACTACAATGAGCAGTTCTTC.

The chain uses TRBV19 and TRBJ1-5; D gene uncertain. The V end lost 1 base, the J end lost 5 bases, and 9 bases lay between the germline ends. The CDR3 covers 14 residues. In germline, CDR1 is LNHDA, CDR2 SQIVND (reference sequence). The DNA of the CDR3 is TGTGCCAGTAGTATAGCCGGGATGGATCAGCCCCAGCATTTT. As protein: CASSIAGMDQPQHF.

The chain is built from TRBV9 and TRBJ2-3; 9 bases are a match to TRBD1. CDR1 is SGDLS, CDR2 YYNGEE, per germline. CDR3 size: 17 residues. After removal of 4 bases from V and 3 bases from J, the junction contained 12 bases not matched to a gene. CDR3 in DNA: TGTGCCAGCAGCCCCCGGGACAGGGCCAGTTGGACAGATACGCAGTATTTT. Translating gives CASSPRDRASWTDTQYF.

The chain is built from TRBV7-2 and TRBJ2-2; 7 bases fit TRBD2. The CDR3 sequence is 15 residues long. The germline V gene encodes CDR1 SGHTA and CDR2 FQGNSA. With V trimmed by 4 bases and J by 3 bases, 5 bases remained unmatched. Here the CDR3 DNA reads TGTGCCAGCAGCTCAAGAGCGGGATACACCGGGGAGCTGTTTTTT. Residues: CASSSRAGYTGELFF.